These T cell receptor beta chains were read from a single sample in a study of beta chain features in type 1 diabetes. The protocol was immunoSEQ multiplex PCR, while the TCRdb copy is restricted to in-frame clones and leaves out a portion. The sample includes 150,000 or so clones, under 60% seen only once; the top ten take roughly 0.4%. The sequenced sample consisted of Tregs from blood. The receptors come from a young man in good health. Both conserved end residues are part of each CDR3. The D gene is left open where the match is weak. The size entry is marked missing in some rows and otherwise reads once, few, many or a size class.

j_call: TRBJ2-4; clone_size: -; v_call: TRBV30; d_call: TRBD1; cdr3_nt: TGTGCCTGCCTTCAGGCAGGGGGAATAGCCAAAAACATTCAGTACTTC; cdr3_aa: CACLQAGGIAKNIQYF
j_call: TRBJ1-1; clone_size: -; v_call: TRBV7-9; d_call: -; cdr3_nt: TGTGCCAGCAGCTCTCTACAGGATGAAGCTTTCTTT; cdr3_aa: CASSSLQDEAFF
j_call: TRBJ1-5; clone_size: -; v_call: TRBV28; d_call: -; cdr3_nt: TGTGCCAGCAGTTTAAATACAGGGAGGGGAAACAATCAGCCCCAGCATTTT; cdr3_aa: CASSLNTGRGNNQPQHF
j_call: TRBJ2-5; clone_size: once; v_call: TRBV10-3; d_call: TRBD1; cdr3_nt: TGTGCCATCAGTGTTGACAGGGGTTGGGAGACCCAGTACTTC; cdr3_aa: CAISVDRGWETQYF
j_call: TRBJ2-7; clone_size: -; v_call: TRBV4-3; d_call: -; cdr3_nt: TGCGCCAGCAGCCAAGATTGGGGGGGCCTTCGAGAGCAGTACTTC; cdr3_aa: CASSQDWGGLREQYF
j_call: TRBJ2-7; clone_size: few; v_call: TRBV6-5; d_call: TRBD2; cdr3_nt: TGTGCCAGCAGTTATACGGGCGGGGGGAGATACGAGCAGTACTTC; cdr3_aa: CASSYTGGGRYEQYF
j_call: TRBJ2-7; clone_size: -; v_call: TRBV28; d_call: TRBD1; cdr3_nt: TGTGCCAGCAGTTTGTTAGAGACAGGGGCCGAGCAGTACTTC; cdr3_aa: CASSLLETGAEQYF
j_call: TRBJ1-1; clone_size: few; v_call: TRBV11-2; d_call: -; cdr3_nt: TGTGCCAGCAGCTTCCAGGGGTTGCCAGGCACTGAAGCTTTCTTT; cdr3_aa: CASSFQGLPGTEAFF
j_call: TRBJ2-1; clone_size: -; v_call: TRBV4-3; d_call: -; cdr3_nt: TGCGCCAGCAGCCAAGAAGGAGTCCCAGGGCATGAGCAGTTCTTC; cdr3_aa: CASSQEGVPGHEQFF
j_call: TRBJ2-7; clone_size: -; v_call: TRBV10-3; d_call: TRBD2; cdr3_nt: TGTGCCATCAGTGAGACTCCCGTGGAGCGGGGGGATTACGAGCAGTACTTC; cdr3_aa: CAISETPVERGDYEQYF
j_call: TRBJ1-2; clone_size: few; v_call: TRBV4-2; d_call: -; cdr3_nt: TGTGCCAGCAGCCATCCCACCGGGACTCAACCGAGGAGTGGCTACACCTTC; cdr3_aa: CASSHPTGTQPRSGYTF
j_call: TRBJ2-1; clone_size: few; v_call: TRBV30; d_call: -; cdr3_nt: TGTGCCTGGAGCCCAGCGGGCCAACTATCCTACAATGAGCAGTTCTTC; cdr3_aa: CAWSPAGQLSYNEQFF
j_call: TRBJ2-3; clone_size: -; v_call: TRBV6-1; d_call: TRBD2; cdr3_nt: TGTGCCAGCAATTTAGCGGGGGAGAGCACAGATACGCAGTATTTT; cdr3_aa: CASNLAGESTDTQYF
j_call: TRBJ1-2; clone_size: -; v_call: TRBV18; d_call: TRBD1; cdr3_nt: TGTGCCAGCTCACCCACTAGGGACAGAAATGGCTACACCTTC; cdr3_aa: CASSPTRDRNGYTF
j_call: TRBJ2-6; clone_size: few; v_call: TRBV5-1; d_call: -; cdr3_nt: TGCGCCAGCAGCCCACTCTCCGGGGCCAACGTCCTGACTTTC; cdr3_aa: CASSPLSGANVLTF
j_call: TRBJ2-7; clone_size: -; v_call: TRBV4-3; d_call: -; cdr3_nt: TGCGCCAGCAGCCAAGTCGCCGGGAGTAGATCCTACGAGCAGTACTTC; cdr3_aa: CASSQVAGSRSYEQYF
j_call: TRBJ2-5; clone_size: -; v_call: TRBV25-1; d_call: TRBD1; cdr3_nt: TGTGCCAGCAGTGAATTCAGGGGGCAGGTAGAGACCCAGTACTTC; cdr3_aa: CASSEFRGQVETQYF
j_call: TRBJ2-4; clone_size: once; v_call: TRBV2; d_call: -; cdr3_nt: TGTGCCAGCAGTGTGAGGGGGGCCAAAAACATTCAGTACTTC; cdr3_aa: CASSVRGAKNIQYF
j_call: TRBJ2-5; clone_size: few; v_call: TRBV5-8; d_call: TRBD2; cdr3_nt: TGTGCCAGCAGCTCCTTTAGCGGGAGGATCCAAGAGACCCAGTACTTC; cdr3_aa: CASSSFSGRIQETQYF
j_call: TRBJ1-5; clone_size: -; v_call: TRBV6-5; d_call: -; cdr3_nt: TGTGCCAGCAGCCCGACAAATAGCAATCAGCCCCAGCATTTT; cdr3_aa: CASSPTNSNQPQHF
j_call: TRBJ2-2; clone_size: -; v_call: TRBV5-4; d_call: TRBD2; cdr3_nt: TGTGCCAGCAGCCCGGGAGGCAGGAACACCGGGGAGCTGTTTTTT; cdr3_aa: CASSPGGRNTGELFF
j_call: TRBJ2-2; clone_size: -; v_call: TRBV25-1; d_call: TRBD2; cdr3_nt: TGTGCCAGCAGCCTTTTTAGCGGGAGTTTTACCGGGGAGCTGTTTTTT; cdr3_aa: CASSLFSGSFTGELFF
j_call: TRBJ2-7; clone_size: -; v_call: TRBV7-2; d_call: -; cdr3_nt: TGTGCCAGCAGCTTAGGAGGAGGCTCCGGGGAGCAGTACTTC; cdr3_aa: CASSLGGGSGEQYF
j_call: TRBJ2-3; clone_size: few; v_call: TRBV29-1; d_call: -; cdr3_nt: TGCAGCGGGAGTACAGATACGCAGTATTTT; cdr3_aa: CSGSTDTQYF
j_call: TRBJ2-7; clone_size: -; v_call: TRBV7-2; d_call: TRBD2; cdr3_nt: TGTGCCAGCAGCTTATTAGGGCTAGCGGGGCCTTCGGCGCACTTC; cdr3_aa: CASSLLGLAGPSAHF
j_call: TRBJ2-5; clone_size: -; v_call: TRBV5-1; d_call: TRBD2; cdr3_nt: TGCGCCAGCAGCGGGCTGAGCGGGAGGGCCGGGGAGACCCAGTACTTC; cdr3_aa: CASSGLSGRAGETQYF
j_call: TRBJ2-7; clone_size: few; v_call: TRBV6-5; d_call: -; cdr3_nt: TGTGCCAGCAGTACTCCTGTTACCTACGAGCAGTACTTC; cdr3_aa: CASSTPVTYEQYF
j_call: TRBJ1-2; clone_size: few; v_call: TRBV19; d_call: TRBD1; cdr3_nt: TGTGCCAGCGGCACAGGGGGCCTTGGCTACACCTTC; cdr3_aa: CASGTGGLGYTF
j_call: TRBJ2-7; clone_size: -; v_call: TRBV5-6; d_call: -; cdr3_nt: TGTGCCAGCAGCTTGCGAGAGAACGAGCAGTACTTC; cdr3_aa: CASSLRENEQYF
j_call: TRBJ2-7; clone_size: -; v_call: TRBV4-3; d_call: TRBD1; cdr3_nt: TGCGCCAGCAGCCAACCGGGACAGGGGGCCCACGAGCAGTACTTC; cdr3_aa: CASSQPGQGAHEQYF
j_call: TRBJ1-6; clone_size: -; v_call: TRBV25-1; d_call: TRBD1; cdr3_nt: TGTGCCAGCAGTCCCAGACAGGGGAGTAATTCACCCCTCCACTTT; cdr3_aa: CASSPRQGSNSPLHF
j_call: TRBJ2-7; clone_size: few; v_call: TRBV7-9; d_call: -; cdr3_nt: TGTGCCAGCAGCTTAAGGGTTCTTGGCGGTAAAAGGAGGGAGCAGTACTTC; cdr3_aa: CASSLRVLGGKRREQYF
j_call: TRBJ1-1; clone_size: few; v_call: TRBV19; d_call: -; cdr3_nt: TGTGCCAGCAAGGACCCGCGGAGGGACACTGAAGCTTTCTTT; cdr3_aa: CASKDPRRDTEAFF
j_call: TRBJ2-1; clone_size: -; v_call: TRBV10-3; d_call: TRBD2; cdr3_nt: TGTGCCATCAGTGAATCAGCGGGAGGCTACAATGAGCAGTTCTTC; cdr3_aa: CAISESAGGYNEQFF
j_call: TRBJ2-7; clone_size: -; v_call: TRBV19; d_call: TRBD1; cdr3_nt: TGTGCCAGTAGTATAGGCCCGGGACAGATCTACGAGCAGTACTTC; cdr3_aa: CASSIGPGQIYEQYF
j_call: TRBJ2-4; clone_size: once; v_call: TRBV5-1; d_call: TRBD1; cdr3_nt: TGCGCCAGCAGCTACACCGGGACAGGGGGCGCAGCCATTCAGTACTTC; cdr3_aa: CASSYTGTGGAAIQYF
j_call: TRBJ2-3; clone_size: -; v_call: TRBV19; d_call: TRBD2; cdr3_nt: TGTGCCAGTAGTATCGGGGGGTCAGTAGGAGATACGCAGTATTTT; cdr3_aa: CASSIGGSVGDTQYF
j_call: TRBJ1-4; clone_size: few; v_call: TRBV15; d_call: -; cdr3_nt: TGTGCCACCAGCAGACCGCTCGGACTGGGCACTAATGAAAAACTGTTTTTT; cdr3_aa: CATSRPLGLGTNEKLFF
j_call: TRBJ2-3; clone_size: once; v_call: TRBV4-3; d_call: TRBD2; cdr3_nt: TGCGCCAGCAGCCTACTAGCGGGGGGACGTGGCACAGATACGCAGTATTTT; cdr3_aa: CASSLLAGGRGTDTQYF
j_call: TRBJ2-7; clone_size: few; v_call: TRBV27; d_call: TRBD1; cdr3_nt: TGTGCCAGCAGTTTTAAGACAGGGGGGCCTTATTTTGGGAGCTACGAGCAGTACTTC; cdr3_aa: CASSFKTGGPYFGSYEQYF
j_call: TRBJ2-7; clone_size: -; v_call: TRBV6-5; d_call: -; cdr3_nt: TGTGCCACGGCCCAGGGGTCCTACGAGCAGTACTTC; cdr3_aa: CATAQGSYEQYF
j_call: TRBJ2-7; clone_size: few; v_call: TRBV5-1; d_call: TRBD1; cdr3_nt: TGCGCCAGCAGCTTGACAGGGGACTACGAGCAGTACTTC; cdr3_aa: CASSLTGDYEQYF
j_call: TRBJ2-2; clone_size: few; v_call: TRBV28; d_call: TRBD1; cdr3_nt: TGTGCCAGCAGTTTAAATCCCGGGCGCAGGGGGACCGGGGAGCTGTTTTTT; cdr3_aa: CASSLNPGRRGTGELFF
j_call: TRBJ2-1; clone_size: -; v_call: TRBV6-5; d_call: -; cdr3_nt: TGTGCCAGCAGTTTGAGAGGGATTCTTTACAATGAGCAGTTCTTC; cdr3_aa: CASSLRGILYNEQFF
j_call: TRBJ2-4; clone_size: -; v_call: TRBV28; d_call: -; cdr3_nt: TGTGCCAGCAGCCAAAGCGGCGCCAAAAACATTCAGTACTTC; cdr3_aa: CASSQSGAKNIQYF
j_call: TRBJ2-6; clone_size: -; v_call: TRBV15; d_call: -; cdr3_nt: TGTGCCACCAGCGGCAGGGGTTCTGGGGCCAACGTCCTGACTTTC; cdr3_aa: CATSGRGSGANVLTF
j_call: TRBJ2-1; clone_size: few; v_call: TRBV9; d_call: TRBD2; cdr3_nt: TGTGCCAGCAGCGCCCCCTCACTAGCGTCCTACAATGAGCAGTTCTTC; cdr3_aa: CASSAPSLASYNEQFF
j_call: TRBJ1-2; clone_size: -; v_call: TRBV28; d_call: TRBD1; cdr3_nt: TGTGCCAGCAGAACAACCGGGACAGGGGATGGCTACACCTTC; cdr3_aa: CASRTTGTGDGYTF
j_call: TRBJ1-1; clone_size: -; v_call: TRBV6-5; d_call: -; cdr3_nt: TGTGCCAGCAGTTACCTTCTGGGGGGCACTGAAGCTTTCTTT; cdr3_aa: CASSYLLGGTEAFF
j_call: TRBJ2-5; clone_size: -; v_call: TRBV7-2; d_call: TRBD2; cdr3_nt: TGTGCCAGCAGCTCTGTAGCGGGGGGACCTGGGACCCAGTACTTC; cdr3_aa: CASSSVAGGPGTQYF
j_call: TRBJ2-7; clone_size: -; v_call: TRBV7-3; d_call: -; cdr3_nt: TGTGCCAGCAGCTTAGGCCCGGGACAAACCTACGAGCAGTACTTC; cdr3_aa: CASSLGPGQTYEQYF
j_call: TRBJ2-1; clone_size: -; v_call: TRBV27; d_call: TRBD1; cdr3_nt: TGTGCCAGCAGTTGGACAGGTTACAATGAGCAGTTCTTC; cdr3_aa: CASSWTGYNEQFF